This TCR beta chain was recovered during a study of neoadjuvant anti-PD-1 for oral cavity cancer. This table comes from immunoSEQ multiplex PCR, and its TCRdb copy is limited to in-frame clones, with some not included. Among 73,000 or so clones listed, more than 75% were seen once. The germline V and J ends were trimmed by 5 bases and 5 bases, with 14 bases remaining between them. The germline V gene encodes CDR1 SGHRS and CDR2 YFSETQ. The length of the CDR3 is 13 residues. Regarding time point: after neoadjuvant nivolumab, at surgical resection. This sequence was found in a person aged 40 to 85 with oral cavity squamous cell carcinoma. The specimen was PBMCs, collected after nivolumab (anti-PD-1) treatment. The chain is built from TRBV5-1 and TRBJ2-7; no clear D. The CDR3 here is CASRLAEVHEQYF. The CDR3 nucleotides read TGCGCCAGCAGACTCGCGGAAGTCCACGAGCAGTACTTC.